The source of this TCR beta chain is a study of CD8 T cells in Susac syndrome. Sequencing of TCR beta was carried out in blood CD8+ and CD4+ T cells. FACS was used to enrich TEMRA cells, whereas the CD8+ and CD4+ T cells were obtained by negative isolation. About this clonotype: The antigen remains undetermined.

Study-wide findings and caveats: In Susac syndrome, the CD4+ T cell repertoires did not show clonal expansion.

The RNA input was about 0.45 to 1 ug, and it was reverse transcribed with random hexamers. The method of amplification for TCR beta CDR3 was immunoSEQ multiplex PCR, covering 54 Vbeta and 13 Jbeta. One entry per CDR3 protein, called by TCRdb with MiXCR from the immunoSEQ multiplex PCR reads. The sample has 210,000 or so distinct CDR3 sequences; approximately 94% are singletons. The TCR originated in a human donor with Susac syndrome. Material for sequencing was CD4+ T cells from PBMCs.

This CDR3 is CAWRTKGASNQPQHF. The CDR3 DNA is TGTGCCTGGAGGACGAAGGGGGCGAGTAATCAGCCCCAGCATTTT. The J gene is TRBJ1-5, the V gene TRBV30, with 7 bases that match TRBD1. CDR1 and CDR2 from the germline V gene are GTSNPN and SVGIG (reference sequence). The length of the CDR3 is 15 residues. The V segment lost 3 bases and the J segment 4 bases; nucleotides outside the gene matches: 9.